Listed here are 17 T cell receptor beta chains from one sample, sequenced in a study of T cells expressing NK-cell markers. From the 5' RACE reads, TCRdb lists one entry per CDR3 protein and no DNA. The listing records about 440,000 distinct CDR3 sequences. Sequencing input: blood T cells: a sorted CD56 or NKG2C T cell subset, CD4+ or CD8+ T cells, or bulk PBMC T cells (not recorded which). All receptors derive from a woman between 18 and 75 years old in good health.

The chain is built from TRBV24-1 and TRBJ2-1; absent DNA, TCRdb's TRBD1 call cannot be checked. The CDR3 spans 13 residues. Germline V gives CDR1 KGHDR, CDR2 SFDVKD. The CDR3 spells CATSDWTGWEQFF.

The chain carries TRBV12-3 or TRBV12-4 and TRBJ1-4; TCRdb returns TRBD1, unconfirmable since there is no DNA. The CDR3 is 18 amino acids. CDR3 protein: CASSLPYSGTGLSKGLFF.

This chain links TRBV9 with TRBJ2-1; TCRdb designates TRBD2, a call that cannot be tested without DNA. Germline V gene lookup returns CDR1 SGDLS and CDR2 YYNGEE. The CDR3 is made up of 17 amino acids. The CDR3: CASSVFRAGSSYNEQFF.

The chain uses TRBV7-2 and TRBJ2-1; the TCRdb D gene call, TRBD2, has no DNA to confirm it. Germline CDR1 and CDR2: SGHTA and FQGNSA. The CDR3 spans 19 residues. The CDR3 here is CASSLAGRTRVGRGNEQFF.

The rearrangement uses TRBV20-1 and TRBJ1-6; the TCRdb call, TRBD1, lacks DNA for checking. CDR3 length: 16 residues. The V gene's germline CDR1 is DFQATT and CDR2 SNEGSKA (reference sequence). Here the CDR3 reads CSARRMERGDNSPLHF.

V usage is TRBV5-6 and J usage is TRBJ2-7; TCRdb proposes TRBD2, but this gene call is untestable without DNA. There are 17 residues in the CDR3. Germline CDR1 reads SGHDT; CDR2 reads YYEEEE. CDR3 amino acids: CASSLVGVAGPFYEQYF.

The chain uses TRBV24-1 and TRBJ2-5; TCRdb proposes TRBD2, but this gene call is untestable without DNA. The CDR3 contains 14 residues. CDR1 and CDR2 from the germline V gene are KGHDR and SFDVKD. CDR3 in amino acids: CATSDLALEGTQYF.

The CDR3 region is CASLPGTDTQYF. This sequence joins TRBV7-2 and TRBJ2-3. CDR3 length equals 12 residues. Germline lookup yields CDR1 SGHTA and CDR2 FQGNSA.

The chain has TRBV12-3 or TRBV12-4 and TRBJ1-6. The CDR3 is made up of 16 amino acids. The CDR3 sequence is CASSFTPRVTNSPLHF.

The J gene is TRBJ2-7, the V gene TRBV6-2 or TRBV6-3. The CDR3 totals 11 residues. Germline values: CDR1 MNHEY, CDR2 SVGEGT. This CDR3 reads CASSYKHEQYF.

The CDR3 reads CASSPIRAVETQYF. The chain uses TRBV18 and TRBJ2-5; TCRdb's D gene call, TRBD1, goes unchecked for lack of DNA. Germline-derived CDR1 and CDR2 are KGHSH and LQKENI. This CDR3 has 14 amino acids.

This chain links TRBV5-1 with TRBJ1-1; TCRdb selects TRBD1, and the lack of DNA leaves this call unchecked. Germline CDR1 is SGHRS and CDR2 is YFSETQ. This CDR3 has 17 residues. The CDR3 loop is CASSLRPRQGVNTEAFF. The variable domain in full, with the rest retrieved from reference TRBV5-1 and TRBJ1-1, is KAGVTQTPRYLIKTRGQQVTLSCSPISGHRSVSWYQQTPGQGLQFLFEYFSETQRNKGNFPGRFSGRQFSNSRSEMNVSTLELGDSALYLCASSLRPRQGVNTEAFFGQGTRLTVV.

The CDR3 here is CASSFSGVGQPQHF. V and J are TRBV28 and TRBJ1-5; TCRdb's D call of TRBD1 is untestable without DNA. The CDR3 is 14 residues long. Germline CDR1 MDHEN, CDR2 SYDVKM. Based on the CDR3 plus reference TRBV28 and TRBJ1-5, the full variable domain is DVKVTQSSRYLVKRTGEKVFLECVQDMDHENMFWYRQDPGLGLRLIYFSYDVKMKEKGDIPEGYSVSREKKERFSLILESASTNQTSMYLCASSFSGVGQPQHFGDGTRLSIL.

The rearrangement uses TRBV15 and TRBJ2-7. CDR1 and CDR2 (germline): LNHNV, YYDKDF (reference sequence). This CDR3 is built from 11 residues. The CDR3 here is CATRWGGEQYF.

This rearrangement joins TRBV4-1 to TRBJ1-2. This CDR3 is built from 11 residues. Germline CDR1 MGHRA, CDR2 YSYEKL. The CDR3 protein is CASSQDRSYTF.

The chain combines TRBV12-3 or TRBV12-4 with TRBJ2-1; TCRdb names TRBD2, which stays unverified in the absence of DNA. The CDR3 extends over 15 amino acids. Here the CDR3 reads CASRPGLADYNEQFF.

The rearrangement joins TRBV6-6 to TRBJ1-5. The CDR3 extends over 13 amino acids. Germline CDR1 reads MNHNY; CDR2 reads SVGAGI (reference sequence). The CDR3 sequence is CASRPFMEQPQHF.